One and the same sample provided the 22 T cell receptor beta chains below, sequenced in a study of shared clonotypes between healthy human individuals. The repertoire was sequenced with immunoSEQ multiplex PCR; TCRdb's copy has only in-frame clones and lacks some. The top ten clones hold around 0.4% of a sample with 2,500,000 or so clones, approximately 90% of them seen once. The sequencing sample was made of naive CD4+ T cells from PBMCs. Subset here: CD45RA+ positively selected. The receptor source for this set is a man younger than 30 in good health. Some clones in this sample may be carry-over from other donors' samples.

The DNA of the CDR3 is TGTGCCAGCTCAGCCGGGACTAGCGGGGGAAACGAGCAGTACTTC. Amino acids: CASSAGTSGGNEQYF. The J gene is TRBJ2-7, the V gene TRBV18, with TRBD2 matching over 14 bases. CDR1 KGHSH and CDR2 LQKENI come from the germline V gene. V lost 5 bases, J lost 5 bases, and 5 bases stayed unmatched. The CDR3 extends over 15 amino acids.

Comment on this clone: Other DNA sequences in the same sample also yield this CDR3. The chain has TRBV29-1 and TRBJ1-1; D is uncertain. This CDR3 is 13 amino acids long. From germline, CDR1 is SQVTM and CDR2 ANQGSEA. V lost 2 bases and J lost 0, with 7 bases in between. CDR3 protein: CSVERVLNTEAFF. The CDR3, as DNA: TGCAGCGTTGAACGTGTTTTGAACACTGAAGCTTTCTTT.

This clone occurred once. The chain couples TRBV2 to TRBJ2-7; D is unclear. Germline CDR1 and CDR2: SNHLY and FYNNEI. Trimming shortened V by 5 bases and J by 9 bases, and 14 bases separated the two germline ends. This CDR3 has 12 amino acids. The DNA for the CDR3 is TGTGCCAGCAGTCTACAAGCGCGTTCGCAGTACTTC. Amino acids: CASSLQARSQYF. The full variable domain, with the rest looked up from reference TRBV2 and TRBJ2-7, is EPEVTQTPSHQVTQMGQEVILRCVPISNHLYFYWYRQILGQKVEFLVSFYNNEISEKSEIFDDQFSVERPDGSNFTLKIRSTKLEDSAMYFCASSLQARSQYFGPGTRLTVT.

This rearrangement joins TRBV5-4 to TRBJ1-1; D gene uncertain. V was cut by 4 bases and J by 8 bases, with 12 bases left in between. This CDR3 contains 12 residues. Germline CDR1 and CDR2: SGHNT and YYREEE (reference sequence). CDR3 in DNA: TGTGCCAGCAGCCCGGGTGATGGGGAAGCTTTCTTT. The encoded protein is CASSPGDGEAFF.

J is TRBJ1-5 and V is TRBV7-8, with 8 bases aligning to TRBD1. The CDR3 has 14 amino acids. CDR1 is SGHVS, CDR2 FQNEAQ, per germline. Trimming removed 3 bases from V and 5 bases from J; junction bases left unmatched: 3. In DNA form, the CDR3 reads TGTGCCAGCAGCTTCCGGACAGGGTATCAGCCCCAGCATTTT. It translates to CASSFRTGYQPQHF.

The chain employs TRBV5-1 and TRBJ2-3, with 9 bases aligning to TRBD1. The CDR3 is 14 residues long. With 7 bases clipped from V and 4 bases from J, the junction kept 7 bases outside the gene matches. CDR1 SGHRS and CDR2 YFSETQ come from the germline V gene. Written as DNA, the CDR3 is TGCGCCAGCGAAGGGACAGGGATATCAGATACGCAGTATTTT. Translated, it gives CASEGTGISDTQYF.

The V gene is TRBV7-8, the J gene TRBJ1-3; no reliable D call. V lost 6 bases, J lost 0 bases, and 15 bases lay in between. From germline, CDR1 is SGHVS and CDR2 FQNEAQ. This CDR3 spans 16 amino acids. CDR3 in DNA: TGTGCCAGCAGTTCGCAGATCATTCCCTCTGGAAACACCATATATTTT. Protein sequence: CASSSQIIPSGNTIYF.

CDR3 amino acids: CASNPGAEGVYGYTF. CDR3 DNA: TGTGCCAGCAACCCTGGGGCGGAGGGGGTCTATGGCTACACCTTC. The chain recombines TRBV5-4 with TRBJ1-2, with D possibly being TRBD1 (6 bases). The CDR3 is 15 amino acids. The germline V gene encodes CDR1 SGHNT and CDR2 YYREEE (reference sequence). The V gene lost 6 bases and the J gene lost 4 bases, with 19 bases spanning the gap.

The chain couples TRBV20-1 to TRBJ2-7; D call uncertain. Germline CDR1 and CDR2: DFQATT and SNEGSKA (reference sequence). Trimming pared 4 bases from V and 4 bases from J, leaving 5 bases between. The CDR3 is 10 residues long. In nucleotides, the CDR3 is TGCAGTGCTACGGGTTACGAGCAGTACTTC. It translates to CSATGYEQYF.

The chain's CDR3 is CASGNIQPQHF. CDR3 in DNA: TGTGCCAGCGGAAACATCCAGCCCCAGCATTTT. This rearrangement joins TRBV6-5 to TRBJ1-5; no clear D. The CDR3 is made up of 11 amino acids. The V end was cut by 8 bases, the J end by 7 bases, with 9 bases between. The germline V gene encodes CDR1 MNHEY and CDR2 SVGAGI.

The J gene is TRBJ2-3, the V gene TRBV7-2; D possibly corresponds to TRBD2 (6 bases). CDR3 length: 17 residues. CDR1 is SGHTA and CDR2 is FQGNSA in the germline V gene. V was shortened by 2 bases and J by 2 bases, with 17 bases between the two germline ends. This CDR3 is CASSLRMGGTYTDTQYF. As DNA, the CDR3 is TGTGCCAGCAGCTTAAGGATGGGCGGGACCTACACAGATACGCAGTATTTT.

The chain is built from TRBV7-3 and TRBJ1-3; D ambiguous. The CDR3 runs 14 residues. The germline V gene has CDR1 SGHTA and CDR2 FQGTGA. The V end was cut by 1 base, the J end by 4 bases, with 8 bases between. For the CDR3, the DNA is TGTGCCAGCAGCTTAAAAGGGTCCGGAAACACCATATATTTT. Translation: CASSLKGSGNTIYF.

The chain carries TRBV13 and TRBJ1-5; 8 positions agree with TRBD1. The CDR3 has 15 amino acids. Trimming at V came to 3 bases and at J to 7 bases, leaving 8 bases not matched to a gene. Looked up from germline, CDR1 is PRHDT and CDR2 is FYEKMQ (reference sequence). CDR3 in amino acids: CASSLGQGAGQPQHF. CDR3 bases: TGTGCCAGCAGCTTGGGCCAGGGGGCAGGGCAGCCCCAGCATTTT.

The V gene is TRBV5-4, the J gene TRBJ2-1, with TRBD1 identical over 9 bases. V lost 4 bases to trimming and J lost 1 base; unmatched junction nucleotides: 6. CDR1 and CDR2 from the germline V gene are SGHNT and YYREEE (reference sequence). The CDR3 has 16 residues. DNA for the CDR3: TGTGCCAGCAGCACTCGGACAGGGGTTTCCTACAATGAGCAGTTCTTC. Its protein product is CASSTRTGVSYNEQFF. Supplemented by reference TRBV5-4 and TRBJ2-1, the full variable domain reads ETGVTQSPTHLIKTRGQQVTLRCSSQSGHNTVSWYQQALGQGPQFIFQYYREEENGRGNFPPRFSGLQFPNYSSELNVNALELDDSALYLCASSTRTGVSYNEQFFGPGTRLTVL.

This rearrangement joins TRBV5-4 to TRBJ1-3; tentative D call: TRBD1 (6 bases). Trimming took 2 bases from V and 0 from J, leaving 12 bases between them. The CDR3 extends over 16 amino acids. Germline CDR1 SGHNT, CDR2 YYREEE (reference sequence). This CDR3 reads CASSFQGQSSGNTIYF. In DNA form, the CDR3 reads TGTGCCAGCAGCTTCCAAGGACAGAGCTCTGGAAACACCATATATTTT. The whole variable domain, filled in from reference TRBV5-4 and TRBJ1-3, reads ETGVTQSPTHLIKTRGQQVTLRCSSQSGHNTVSWYQQALGQGPQFIFQYYREEENGRGNFPPRFSGLQFPNYSSELNVNALELDDSALYLCASSFQGQSSGNTIYFGEGSWLTVV.

In its sample, this clone was seen once. The V and J genes are TRBV6-1 and TRBJ2-2; possible D gene TRBD1, 6 bases. V dropped 8 bases and J dropped 2 bases, with 15 bases sitting between them. The CDR3 covers 15 residues. Germline V gene sequence: CDR1 MNHNS, CDR2 SASEGT. CDR3 in amino acids: CASLKWDTNTGELFF. The CDR3 DNA is TGTGCCAGCCTCAAGTGGGACACCAACACCGGGGAGCTGTTTTTT.

This clone was found a few times. The gene calls are TRBV7-9 and TRBJ1-5; the D is unclear. Germline assignment: CDR1 SEHNR and CDR2 FQNEAQ (reference sequence). This CDR3 has 10 residues. Trimming removed 6 bases at V and 4 bases at J, with 1 base between. Written as DNA, the CDR3 is TGTGCCAGCAGTAATCAGCCCCAGCATTTT. This sequence encodes CASSNQPQHF.

This chain links TRBV5-1 with TRBJ2-7; no clear D. V was pared by 4 bases and J by 1 base, with 9 bases between. Germline V gene data show CDR1 as SGHRS and CDR2 as YFSETQ. This CDR3 has 13 amino acids. This CDR3 is CASSPLLSYEQYF. CDR3 coding DNA: TGCGCCAGCAGCCCTCTACTTTCCTACGAGCAGTACTTC. Complete variable domain (other parts from reference TRBV5-1 and TRBJ2-7): KAGVTQTPRYLIKTRGQQVTLSCSPISGHRSVSWYQQTPGQGLQFLFEYFSETQRNKGNFPGRFSGRQFSNSRSEMNVSTLELGDSALYLCASSPLLSYEQYFGPGTRLTVT.

The gene calls are TRBV5-1 and TRBJ1-4; a possible D gene is TRBD1 (6 bases). Germline loops: CDR1 SGHRS, CDR2 YFSETQ. Trimming removed 5 bases at V and 3 bases at J, with 8 bases between. CDR3 length: 13 residues. The CDR3 DNA follows: TGCGCCAGCAGGGACAGTCCTAATGAAAAACTGTTTTTT. It specifies CASRDSPNEKLFF.

The chain links TRBV15 to TRBJ1-2; no firm D call. The length of the CDR3 is 13 residues. Germline-derived CDR1 and CDR2 are LNHNV and YYDKDF (reference sequence). V was pared by 0 bases and J by 4 bases, with 6 bases between. This CDR3 is CATSRDNIYGYTF. The CDR3 DNA reads TGTGCCACCAGCAGAGATAACATCTATGGCTACACCTTC.

This sequence joins TRBV7-3 and TRBJ2-1; a weak D match, TRBD2 (5 bases). V lost 3 bases to trimming and J lost 7 bases, with 10 bases between them. This CDR3 has 13 residues. Germline V CDR1 and CDR2: SGHTA, FQGTGA. CDR3 in amino acids: CASSLTNQNEQFF. CDR3 sequence (DNA): TGTGCCAGCAGCTTGACTAATCAAAATGAGCAGTTCTTC.

Here the CDR3 reads CASSLGDYEQYF. DNA for the CDR3: TGTGCCAGCAGCTTGGGGGACTACGAGCAGTACTTC. This chain joins TRBV7-6 and TRBJ2-7; D is perhaps TRBD1 or TRBD2 (5 bases each). The CDR3 contains 12 residues. Per germline, CDR1 SGHVS and CDR2 FNYEAQ. V was trimmed by 3 bases and J by 3 bases, leaving 6 bases between them.